The following is a TCR beta chain sequence with its context. This sample is part of a study of PD-L1 blockade in urothelial cancer. Sequenced by immunoSEQ multiplex PCR; TCRdb stores in-frame clones only, minus some. The sample has more than 70,000 clones, roughly nine tenths seen once. Germline V lookup: CDR1 LNHNV, CDR2 YYDKDF (reference sequence). Trimming removed 0 bases from V and 2 bases from J, with 10 bases in between. The CDR3 runs 15 residues. The TCR sequence derives from a man in his 60s with urothelial cancer. Sequenced material: PBMCs, taken around atezolizumab (anti-PD-L1) treatment. The chain combines TRBV15 with TRBJ2-5; D might be TRBD2 (5 bases). CDR3 sequence reads: CATSRDQSGQETQYF. Written as DNA, the CDR3 is TGTGCCACCAGCAGAGATCAGAGCGGACAAGAGACCCAGTACTTC. The whole variable domain, filled in from reference TRBV15 and TRBJ2-5, reads DAMVIQNPRYQVTQFGKPVTLSCSQTLNHNVMYWYQQKSSQAPKLLFHYYDKDFNNEADTPDNFQSRRPNTSFCFLDIRSPGLGDTAMYLCATSRDQSGQETQYFGPGTRLLVL.